This is a list of T cell receptor beta chains from one sample in a study of CD8+CD57+ T cells in acquired aplastic anemia. TCRdb ran MiXCR on the reads and lists one entry per CDR3 protein. The table shows about 190,000 distinct CDR3 sequences, with 50% to 55% occurring only once. Material for sequencing was sorted CD4+, CD8+, or CD8+CD57+ T cells (not recorded which) from PBMCs. Receptor source: a human donor in good health, serving as a control. Each CDR3 is given with its conserved first and last residue. The D gene is left open where the match is weak. Some rows have no size entry. The others give once, few or many, or a class for an expanded clone.

D gene: -; CDR3 length: 13; V gene: TRBV20-1; clone size: -; J gene: TRBJ2-7; CDR3 DNA: TGCAGTGCTCGTTGGACAGCAACCTACGAGCAGTACTTC; CDR3 protein: CSARWTATYEQYF
D gene: -; CDR3 length: 13; V gene: TRBV2; clone size: -; J gene: TRBJ2-1; CDR3 DNA: TGTGCCAGCATTAAGGCCGATTGGAGTGAGCAGTTCTTC; CDR3 protein: CASIKADWSEQFF
D gene: -; CDR3 length: 16; V gene: TRBV7-3; clone size: -; J gene: TRBJ2-3; CDR3 DNA: TGTGCCAGCAGCTTAACGTACGGCGGGGTCACAGATACGCAGTATTTT; CDR3 protein: CASSLTYGGVTDTQYF
D gene: TRBD1; CDR3 length: 14; V gene: TRBV5-1; clone size: -; J gene: TRBJ1-6; CDR3 DNA: TGCGCCAGCAGCCCCGGGACAGGGGGAGTCGCCCTCCACTTT; CDR3 protein: CASSPGTGGVALHF
D gene: -; CDR3 length: 14; V gene: TRBV13; clone size: many; J gene: TRBJ2-7; CDR3 DNA: TGTGCCAGCAGCCCCACAGGGAGATCCTACGAGCAGTACTTC; CDR3 protein: CASSPTGRSYEQYF
D gene: -; CDR3 length: 16; V gene: TRBV7-8; clone size: many; J gene: TRBJ2-1; CDR3 DNA: TGTGCCAGCAGCTTTAATACGTTGGGGGGCCTTGATGAGCAGTTCTTC; CDR3 protein: CASSFNTLGGLDEQFF
D gene: TRBD1; CDR3 length: 16; V gene: TRBV7-3; clone size: -; J gene: TRBJ2-3; CDR3 DNA: TGTGCCAGCAGCTTACTCGGACAGGGGAGCGTGGATACGCAGTATTTT; CDR3 protein: CASSLLGQGSVDTQYF
D gene: TRBD2; CDR3 length: 16; V gene: TRBV27; clone size: many; J gene: TRBJ2-3; CDR3 DNA: TGTGCCAGCAGTTTGGGACTAGCGGGGGATACAGATACGCAGTATTTT; CDR3 protein: CASSLGLAGDTDTQYF
D gene: -; CDR3 length: 13; V gene: TRBV12-3/TRBV12-4; clone size: -; J gene: TRBJ2-5; CDR3 DNA: TGTGCCAGCAGTTTAAGTCCCCAAGAGACCCAGTACTTC; CDR3 protein: CASSLSPQETQYF
D gene: -; CDR3 length: 12; V gene: TRBV2; clone size: -; J gene: TRBJ2-7; CDR3 DNA: TGTGCCAGCATCGGAGGGGGCTACGAGCAGTACTTC; CDR3 protein: CASIGGGYEQYF
D gene: TRBD1; CDR3 length: 11; V gene: TRBV7-2; clone size: -; J gene: TRBJ2-1; CDR3 DNA: TGTGCCAGCAGCCCGACAGGGTCTCGGTTCTTC; CDR3 protein: CASSPTGSRFF
D gene: TRBD1; CDR3 length: 15; V gene: TRBV28; clone size: many; J gene: TRBJ2-7; CDR3 DNA: TGTGCCAGCAGTTTATCCAGGACAGGGGTGAGGGAGCAGTACTTC; CDR3 protein: CASSLSRTGVREQYF
D gene: -; CDR3 length: 15; V gene: TRBV4-3; clone size: -; J gene: TRBJ2-7; CDR3 DNA: TGCGCCAGCAGCCAAGGTTACGGGGGTACCTACGAGCAGTACTTC; CDR3 protein: CASSQGYGGTYEQYF
D gene: TRBD1; CDR3 length: 15; V gene: TRBV20-1; clone size: many; J gene: TRBJ1-2; CDR3 DNA: TGCAGTGCTAGAGAGTCTACAGGGGTTAACTATGGCTACACCTTC; CDR3 protein: CSARESTGVNYGYTF
D gene: TRBD2; CDR3 length: 20; V gene: TRBV14; clone size: -; J gene: TRBJ2-1; CDR3 DNA: TGTGCCAGCAGTTCCCCCTCAGCGCCGGGACTAGCGGGGGGGCCGGGGCAGCAGTTCTTC; CDR3 protein: CASSSPSAPGLAGGPGQQFF
D gene: -; CDR3 length: 15; V gene: TRBV4-1; clone size: -; J gene: TRBJ1-3; CDR3 DNA: TGCGCCAGCAGCCTCACGGGAAGGTCTGGAAACACCATATATTTT; CDR3 protein: CASSLTGRSGNTIYF
D gene: -; CDR3 length: 15; V gene: TRBV27; clone size: many; J gene: TRBJ1-6; CDR3 DNA: TGTGCCAGCAGTTTATACAGCCCCAGAAATTCACCCCTCCACTTT; CDR3 protein: CASSLYSPRNSPLHF
D gene: TRBD2; CDR3 length: 14; V gene: TRBV10-3; clone size: many; J gene: TRBJ2-5; CDR3 DNA: TGTGCCATCAGTGAGATGGGAGGGCAAGAGACCCAGTACTTC; CDR3 protein: CAISEMGGQETQYF
D gene: -; CDR3 length: 21; V gene: TRBV10-1; clone size: -; J gene: TRBJ1-1; CDR3 DNA: -; CDR3 protein: CASTQGKDTEAFFGSNTEAFF
D gene: -; CDR3 length: 13; V gene: TRBV20-1; clone size: many; J gene: TRBJ1-6; CDR3 DNA: TGCAGTGCGCCGACAGATTTTAATTCACCCCTCCACTTT; CDR3 protein: CSAPTDFNSPLHF
D gene: -; CDR3 length: 14; V gene: TRBV12-3/TRBV12-4; clone size: -; J gene: TRBJ2-7; CDR3 DNA: TGTGCCAGCATCCGAGCGGCTAGCTCCTACGAGCAGTACTTC; CDR3 protein: CASIRAASSYEQYF
D gene: -; CDR3 length: 14; V gene: TRBV7-9; clone size: -; J gene: TRBJ1-2; CDR3 DNA: TGTGCCAGCAGCTTCGGCGTCAGCAACTATGGCTACACCTTC; CDR3 protein: CASSFGVSNYGYTF
D gene: TRBD2; CDR3 length: 15; V gene: TRBV19; clone size: few; J gene: TRBJ2-1; CDR3 DNA: TGTGCCAGTAGGAAAATAGCGGGTGTTTACAATGAGCAGTTCTTC; CDR3 protein: CASRKIAGVYNEQFF
D gene: TRBD1; CDR3 length: 12; V gene: TRBV6-6; clone size: -; J gene: TRBJ1-2; CDR3 DNA: TGTGCCAGCGGCGACAGGGGAGATGGCTACACCTTC; CDR3 protein: CASGDRGDGYTF
D gene: -; CDR3 length: 11; V gene: TRBV20-1; clone size: many; J gene: TRBJ1-6; CDR3 DNA: TGCAGTGCACAAGGGGGGTCACCCCTCCACTTT; CDR3 protein: CSAQGGSPLHF
D gene: -; CDR3 length: 14; V gene: TRBV6-5; clone size: many; J gene: TRBJ1-1; CDR3 DNA: TGTGCCAGCAGGTCCGGGGGGGACCGCACTGAAGCTTTCTTT; CDR3 protein: CASRSGGDRTEAFF
D gene: TRBD2; CDR3 length: 15; V gene: TRBV7-6; clone size: -; J gene: TRBJ2-3; CDR3 DNA: TGTGCCAGCAGCTTAGGGACTAGCGGCACAGATACGCAGTATTTT; CDR3 protein: CASSLGTSGTDTQYF
D gene: TRBD1; CDR3 length: 15; V gene: TRBV10-2; clone size: many; J gene: TRBJ2-7; CDR3 DNA: TGCGCCAGCAACGCCGGGACAGGGGGGGCCTACGAGCAGTACTTC; CDR3 protein: CASNAGTGGAYEQYF
D gene: TRBD1; CDR3 length: 15; V gene: TRBV19; clone size: many; J gene: TRBJ2-3; CDR3 DNA: TGTGCCAGTAGTCTCGACAGGGGGCTGGCAGATACGCAGTATTTT; CDR3 protein: CASSLDRGLADTQYF
D gene: -; CDR3 length: 16; V gene: TRBV4-1; clone size: -; J gene: TRBJ2-6; CDR3 DNA: TGCGCCAGCAGCCAAACCGGGACAACTGGGGCCAACGTCCTGACTTTC; CDR3 protein: CASSQTGTTGANVLTF
D gene: -; CDR3 length: 14; V gene: TRBV7-2; clone size: -; J gene: TRBJ1-1; CDR3 DNA: TGTGCCAGCAGCTTAGACGGAATGAACACTGAAGCTTTCTTT; CDR3 protein: CASSLDGMNTEAFF
D gene: TRBD1; CDR3 length: 15; V gene: TRBV18; clone size: -; J gene: TRBJ1-2; CDR3 DNA: TGTGCCAGCTCACCGGACAGGTCTTCTGGTTATGGCTACACCTTC; CDR3 protein: CASSPDRSSGYGYTF
D gene: TRBD1; CDR3 length: 14; V gene: TRBV7-3; clone size: -; J gene: TRBJ1-1; CDR3 DNA: TGTGCCAGCAGCTCAGGGACAGGGAACACTGAGGCTCTCTTT; CDR3 protein: CASSSGTGNTEALF
D gene: -; CDR3 length: 18; V gene: TRBV10-3; clone size: -; J gene: TRBJ1-6; CDR3 DNA: TGTGCCAGCAGTCTTTTTGGGGGACATCGGGCCGATAATTCACCCCTCCACTTT; CDR3 protein: CASSLFGGHRADNSPLHF
D gene: -; CDR3 length: 20; V gene: TRBV2; clone size: -; J gene: TRBJ2-7; CDR3 DNA: -; CDR3 protein: CAMYLCASSLGPGVFYEQYF
D gene: -; CDR3 length: 15; V gene: TRBV4-3; clone size: many; J gene: TRBJ2-7; CDR3 DNA: TGCGCCAGCAGCCAAGCAAACAGGGCCTCCTACGAGCAGTACTTC; CDR3 protein: CASSQANRASYEQYF
D gene: -; CDR3 length: 10; V gene: TRBV2; clone size: -; J gene: TRBJ2-1; CDR3 DNA: TGTGCCAGCTGGCGGCAGGGAAAGTTCTTC; CDR3 protein: CASWRQGKFF
D gene: TRBD1; CDR3 length: 12; V gene: TRBV6-2/TRBV6-3; clone size: many; J gene: TRBJ2-1; CDR3 DNA: TGTGCCAGCAGTTACGCCCGAGGGGGCCGGTTCTTC; CDR3 protein: CASSYARGGRFF
D gene: TRBD1; CDR3 length: 14; V gene: TRBV19; clone size: -; J gene: TRBJ1-6; CDR3 DNA: TGTGCCAGTGAAACCGGGACAGGGAATTCACCCCTCCACTTT; CDR3 protein: CASETGTGNSPLHF
D gene: -; CDR3 length: 16; V gene: TRBV2; clone size: -; J gene: TRBJ2-7; CDR3 DNA: TGTGCCAGCAGTGATTTAGGTGGGGAAAATTTCTACGAGCAGTACTTC; CDR3 protein: CASSDLGGENFYEQYF
D gene: -; CDR3 length: 18; V gene: TRBV7-9; clone size: many; J gene: TRBJ1-3; CDR3 DNA: TGTGCCAGCAGCTTACGGGGTTGGACAGTGTCCCGTGGAAACACCATATATTTT; CDR3 protein: CASSLRGWTVSRGNTIYF
D gene: TRBD1; CDR3 length: 14; V gene: TRBV19; clone size: -; J gene: TRBJ1-4; CDR3 DNA: TGTGCCAGTAAACTGGGACAGACTAATGAAAAACTGTTTTTT; CDR3 protein: CASKLGQTNEKLFF
D gene: -; CDR3 length: 13; V gene: TRBV6-6; clone size: many; J gene: TRBJ1-6; CDR3 DNA: TGTGCCAGCAGCTCAGGGAATAGATCACCCCTCCACTTT; CDR3 protein: CASSSGNRSPLHF
D gene: -; CDR3 length: 14; V gene: TRBV28; clone size: many; J gene: TRBJ2-7; CDR3 DNA: TGTGCCAGCAAATACGGACAGTTAACCTACGAGCAGTACTTC; CDR3 protein: CASKYGQLTYEQYF
D gene: -; CDR3 length: 14; V gene: TRBV5-1; clone size: -; J gene: TRBJ1-1; CDR3 DNA: TGCGCCAGCAGCCCAACGGACAGTAACACTGAAGCTTTCTTT; CDR3 protein: CASSPTDSNTEAFF
D gene: TRBD2; CDR3 length: 14; V gene: TRBV19; clone size: -; J gene: TRBJ2-7; CDR3 DNA: TGTGCCAGTAATGCGCGGGGGGCCTCCTACGAGCAGTACTTC; CDR3 protein: CASNARGASYEQYF
D gene: TRBD1; CDR3 length: 15; V gene: TRBV20-1; clone size: -; J gene: TRBJ1-2; CDR3 DNA: TGCAGTGCTCATAGACAGGGGGTCAACTCCTATGGCTACACCTTC; CDR3 protein: CSAHRQGVNSYGYTF
D gene: TRBD1; CDR3 length: 14; V gene: TRBV20-1; clone size: many; J gene: TRBJ1-1; CDR3 DNA: TGCAGTGCGGATAGGACAGGCCCGGGGACTGAAGCTTTCTTT; CDR3 protein: CSADRTGPGTEAFF
D gene: TRBD1; CDR3 length: 15; V gene: TRBV20-1; clone size: many; J gene: TRBJ1-4; CDR3 DNA: TGCAGTGCTAGAGATCCGGGACAGGGGGATGAAAAACTGTTTTTT; CDR3 protein: CSARDPGQGDEKLFF